These 32 T cell receptor beta chains were all obtained from the same sample, sequenced in a study of neurological immune-mediated disorders. MiXCR was run by TCRdb on the 5' RACE reads, yielding one entry per CDR3 protein. Of around 64,000 distinct CDR3 sequences detected, roughly 12% appear once; the ten largest clones hold over 8.5%. Sequencing used PBMCs. The source of these receptors is a woman aged 55-69 years with HTLV-1-associated myelopathy (HAM/TSP).

This clonotype was recorded many times. The rearrangement uses TRBV4-1 and TRBJ2-5; tentatively, D is TRBD1 or TRBD2 (5 bases each). The CDR3 consists of 15 residues. The germline CDR1 and CDR2 sequences are MGHRA and YSYEKL. V lost 1 base and J 4 bases, leaving 13 bases between the germline ends. CDR3 residues: CASSQGDADGETQYF. DNA for the CDR3: TGCGCCAGCAGCCAAGGGGACGCCGATGGAGAGACCCAGTACTTC.

This clonotype was counted many times. J is TRBJ1-2 and V is TRBV7-9; D is unclear. This CDR3 spans 14 amino acids. The V and J ends lost 3 bases and 4 bases respectively, with 12 bases between them. Germline values: CDR1 SEHNR, CDR2 FQNEAQ (reference sequence). DNA for the CDR3: TGTGCCAGCAGCTTTCTAGGGAACACCTATGGCTACACCTTC. It translates to CASSFLGNTYGYTF.

This clonotype was seen many times. The gene calls are TRBV5-6 and TRBJ2-3; D might be TRBD1 (6 bases). This CDR3 region has 16 residues. Trimming cost V 4 bases and J 0 bases, with 15 bases left between them. Germline V gene sequence: CDR1 SGHDT, CDR2 YYEEEE. The CDR3 is CASSPRDKTSTDTQYF. In DNA, the CDR3 is TGTGCCAGCAGCCCCCGGGACAAAACTAGCACAGATACGCAGTATTTT.

As to this clonotype: A much more abundant neighbour one base away suggests this may be a read error. The V gene is TRBV19, the J gene TRBJ2-3; D remains ambiguous. Germline-derived CDR1 and CDR2 are LNHDA and SQIVND (reference sequence). Trimming stripped 6 bases from V and 4 bases from J, with 17 bases between. The CDR3 covers 15 residues. CDR3 in DNA: TGTGCCAGTAGCCGGGCGGTCCGGCAAGCAGATACGCAGTATTTT. Its protein product is CASSRAVRQADTQYF.

This clonotype came up many times. This chain connects TRBV20-1 to TRBJ2-7; TRBD2 might be the D (6 bases). Germline loops: CDR1 DFQATT, CDR2 SNEGSKA (reference sequence). The CDR3 spans 14 residues. V was pared by 0 bases and J by 3 bases, with 12 bases between. The CDR3, as DNA: TGCAGTGCTAGAGATATGGAGGGATTCTACGAGCAGTACTTC. Amino acids: CSARDMEGFYEQYF.

This clonotype was seen at least ten times. This rearrangement joins TRBV6-5 to TRBJ2-3; weak D call: TRBD1 (6 bases). CDR1 MNHEY and CDR2 SVGAGI come from the germline V gene. The CDR3 is made up of 14 amino acids. V lost 6 bases to trimming and J lost 2 bases, with 12 bases between them. The CDR3 sequence: CASSRGQSTDTQYF. The CDR3 region has the DNA TGTGCCAGCAGCCGAGGACAGTCCACAGATACGCAGTATTTT.

This clonotype was seen at least ten times. V is TRBV6-5 and J is TRBJ1-2; TRBD1 agrees at 8 bases. V gave up 4 bases and J gave up 5 bases; unmatched junction bases: 9. The CDR3 contains 15 residues. Per the germline V gene, CDR1 is MNHEY and CDR2 is SVGAGI. The CDR3 DNA sequence: TGTGCCAGCAGTTTCGATACCACAGGGGGGTATGGCTACACCTTC. Its translation: CASSFDTTGGYGYTF.

This clonotype came up many times. The chain recombines TRBV6-6 with TRBJ2-7; D possibly matches TRBD1 or TRBD2 (5 bases each). Germline assignment: CDR1 MNHNY and CDR2 SVGAGI (reference sequence). Trimming removed 7 bases at V and 2 bases at J, with 18 bases between. The CDR3 length is 15 residues. In nucleotides, the CDR3 is TGTGCCAGCAATTTTCTCGGGACGTCCCCCTACGAGCAGTACTTC. It translates to CASNFLGTSPYEQYF.

This clonotype was seen repeatedly, ten times or more. The CDR3 here is CASSYPSLAVQYF. In DNA form, the CDR3 reads TGCGCCAGCAGCTACCCTTCGCTAGCGGTACAGTACTTC. This sequence joins TRBV5-1 and TRBJ2-7; 7 positions agree with TRBD2. The CDR3 has 13 residues. Per the germline V gene, CDR1 is SGHRS and CDR2 is YFSETQ. V dropped 3 bases and J dropped 10; count of bases not matched to a gene: 10.

Concerning this clonotype: Sequence at one end of the junction differs from germline and may be a read error. The J gene is TRBJ1-5, the V gene TRBV18, with 8 bases identical to TRBD1. The CDR3 extends over 15 amino acids. Germline CDR1 reads KGHSH; CDR2 reads LQKENI. This chain's CDR3 is CVSSPDRGDNQPQHF. The CDR3 bases are TGTGTCAGCTCACCAGACAGGGGTGACAATCAGCCCCAGCATTTT.

This clonotype occurred many times. The chain links TRBV29-1 to TRBJ2-1; D may be TRBD1 (6 bases). V was trimmed by 2 bases and J by 7 bases, leaving 6 bases between them. There are 11 residues in the CDR3. Germline loops: CDR1 SQVTM, CDR2 ANQGSEA. The CDR3 region has the DNA TGCAGCGTTGAAAGGGGGAATGAGCAGTTCTTC. Residues: CSVERGNEQFF.

In this sample, this clonotype turned up many times. CDR3 loop: CSARDLGKNTEAFF. The CDR3 bases are TGCAGTGCTAGAGATCTGGGCAAGAACACTGAAGCTTTCTTT. The chain uses TRBV20-1 and TRBJ1-1; no reliable D call. V was cut by 0 bases and J by 1 base, with 9 bases left in between. The germline gives CDR1 DFQATT, CDR2 SNEGSKA (reference sequence). This CDR3 contains 14 residues.

This clonotype came up many times. The V gene is TRBV6-5, the J gene TRBJ2-1, with TRBD2 identical over 10 bases. V lost 4 bases and J lost 3; bases outside the gene matches: 3. Germline loops: CDR1 MNHEY, CDR2 SVGAGI. This CDR3 region has 15 residues. CDR3 bases: TGTGCCAGCAGTTCTAGCGGGGGTCTCTACAATGAGCAGTTCTTC. Amino acid sequence: CASSSSGGLYNEQFF.

This clonotype was observed at least ten times. V is TRBV6-6 and J is TRBJ2-7; 14 bases match TRBD2. The CDR3 is made up of 16 amino acids. The V segment lost 6 bases and the J segment 1 base; nucleotides outside the gene matches: 5. Germline V lookup: CDR1 MNHNY, CDR2 SVGAGI (reference sequence). The chain's CDR3 is CASSQGLAGASYEQYF. The CDR3 bases are TGTGCCAGCAGCCAGGGACTAGCGGGAGCTTCCTACGAGCAGTACTTC.

This clonotype appeared many times. The chain carries TRBV12-3 or TRBV12-4 and TRBJ2-5, with a tentative D call TRBD2 (5 bases). This CDR3 region has 12 residues. The ends were cut back, 8 bases at V and 2 bases at J, with 9 bases in the middle. The CDR3 here is CASSVAQETQYF. The CDR3 DNA reads TGTGCCAGCTCGGTAGCGCAAGAGACCCAGTACTTC.

Concerning this clonotype: One junction end does not reproduce the germline sequence, and a read error may be involved. The gene calls are TRBV7-6 and TRBJ2-2; TRBD2 is a possible D gene (6 bases). Looked up from germline, CDR1 is SGHVS and CDR2 is FNYEAQ. This CDR3 is 15 amino acids long. Here the CDR3 DNA reads TGTGCCAGCAGCTTCATACTTGGGAGGACCGTGGAGCTGTTTTTT. Amino acids: CASSFILGRTVELFF.

In its sample, this clonotype was seen many times. The rearrangement links TRBV20-1 to TRBJ1-3, with 10 bases that match TRBD1. Germline V lookup: CDR1 DFQATT, CDR2 SNEGSKA (reference sequence). The CDR3 runs to 14 residues. V lost 5 bases to trimming and J lost 2 bases; unmatched junction nucleotides: 3. DNA for the CDR3: TGCAGTGCTGGGGACAGGGGAACTGGAAACACCATATATTTT. Translation gives CSAGDRGTGNTIYF.

In this sample, this clonotype turned up many times. The rearrangement joins TRBV3-1 to TRBJ1-2, with D uncertain. V dropped 1 base and J dropped 3 bases, with 6 bases sitting between them. The germline V gene has CDR1 LGHDT and CDR2 YNNKEL (reference sequence). The CDR3 is 13 residues long. The CDR3 DNA sequence: TGTGCCAGCAGCCAAGTGCCAGACTATGGCTACACCTTC. Translation gives CASSQVPDYGYTF.

This clonotype was picked up many times. This chain joins TRBV5-1 and TRBJ2-3; 8 bases fit TRBD2. There are 16 residues in the CDR3. The V and J ends lost 3 bases and 2 bases, in that order; junction bases with no gene match: 8. The germline gives CDR1 SGHRS, CDR2 YFSETQ. This CDR3 is CASSSRLAGNTDTQYF. Here the CDR3 DNA reads TGCGCCAGCAGCTCAAGGCTAGCGGGTAACACAGATACGCAGTATTTT.

This clonotype was observed a few times. This may arise from a read error, as a much more abundant clone is one base away. The rearrangement links TRBV10-1 to TRBJ2-2; maybe TRBD2 (5 bases). Germline loops: CDR1 WNHNN, CDR2 SYGVQD (reference sequence). The CDR3 length is 12 residues. CDR3 DNA: TGCGCCAACAGTGCTGGGAGCGCGGAGCTGTTTTTT. The encoded protein is CANSAGSAELFF.

In regard to this clonotype: At one end the junction does not follow the germline gene, possibly because of a read error. The chain employs TRBV2 and TRBJ2-2; D is perhaps TRBD1 or TRBD2 (6 bases each). The CDR3 covers 15 residues. Per the germline V gene, CDR1 is SNHLY and CDR2 is FYNNEI. The CDR3 protein is CASRATGANTWELFF. In DNA form, the CDR3 reads TGTGCCAGCAGGGCTACGGGGGCGAACACCTGGGAGCTGTTTTTT.

This clonotype has ten or more counts. The chain joins TRBV6-5 to TRBJ1-2; 10 bases are shared with TRBD1. J gave up 2 bases and V 2 bases, and 5 bases lay outside the gene matches. Germline V CDR1 and CDR2: MNHEY, SVGAGI. CDR3 size: 16 residues. CDR3 in DNA: TGTGCCAGCAGTTACATACGGACAGGGGGGAACTATGGCTACACCTTC. Translating it yields CASSYIRTGGNYGYTF.

This chain uses TRBV5-1 with TRBJ2-1; 9 positions match TRBD2. The CDR3 is 15 residues long. V gave up 3 bases and J gave up 4 bases; unmatched junction bases: 5. Looked up from germline, CDR1 is SGHRS and CDR2 is YFSETQ. The DNA of the CDR3 is TGCGCCAGCAGCTCGACTAGCGGCTCGTACAATGAGCAGTTCTTC. Translated, it gives CASSSTSGSYNEQFF.

Points on this clonotype: This clone may be a read error of a much larger clone one base away. This chain joins TRBV29-1 and TRBJ1-2; D gene ambiguous. Per germline, CDR1 SQVTM and CDR2 ANQGSEA. This CDR3 comprises 13 residues. Trimming shortened V by 2 bases and J by 7 bases, and 14 bases separated the two germline ends. The CDR3 bases are TGCAGCGTTGAACTCGAGGGTTCAAGTGGCTACACCTTC. This encodes CSVELEGSSGYTF.

In its sample, this clonotype was seen many times. This CDR3 is CASSLAGAGEYNEQFF. CDR3 nucleotide sequence: TGCGCCAGCAGCTTGGCCGGAGCGGGAGAATACAATGAGCAGTTCTTC. The chain has TRBV5-1 and TRBJ2-1; 8 bases are a match to TRBD2. The V and J ends lost 0 bases and 4 bases, in that order; junction bases with no gene match: 6. The length of the CDR3 is 16 residues. Per the germline V gene, CDR1 is SGHRS and CDR2 is YFSETQ.

This clonotype was picked up many times. The J gene is TRBJ2-3, the V gene TRBV12-3 or TRBV12-4; D is undetermined. CDR3 length equals 11 residues. V was pared by 5 bases and J by 7 bases, with 7 bases between. The CDR3 DNA reads as TGTGCCAGCAGTAGTAAGAATACGCAGTATTTT. Translated, it gives CASSSKNTQYF.

This clonotype was counted at least ten times. This rearrangement joins TRBV3-1 to TRBJ1-1; no clear D gene. Germline values: CDR1 LGHDT, CDR2 YNNKEL (reference sequence). The CDR3 consists of 15 residues. Trimming cost V 4 bases and J 1 base, with 13 bases left between them. CDR3 residues: CASSLNPDPNTEAFF. The CDR3 region has the DNA TGTGCCAGCAGCCTAAATCCGGACCCGAACACTGAAGCTTTCTTT.

This clonotype was seen at least ten times. V gene TRBV5-5 combines with J gene TRBJ2-7, with unresolved D. The CDR3 contains 14 residues. The germline gives CDR1 SGHKS, CDR2 YYEKEE (reference sequence). Trimming removed 0 bases at V and 0 bases at J, with 7 bases between. The CDR3 here is CASSLEPGSYEQYF. Written as DNA, the CDR3 is TGTGCCAGCAGCTTGGAGCCGGGCTCCTACGAGCAGTACTTC.

Ten or more counts support this clonotype. The J gene is TRBJ2-7, the V gene TRBV5-1, with TRBD1 matching 8 bases. Germline V lookup: CDR1 SGHRS, CDR2 YFSETQ. Trimming at V came to 0 bases and at J to 2 bases, leaving 10 bases not matched to a gene. The CDR3 is 17 residues long. CDR3: CASSLGTGTGPPYEQYF. The CDR3 bases are TGCGCCAGCAGCTTGGGTACCGGGACAGGACCTCCCTACGAGCAGTACTTC.

This clonotype was recorded at least ten times. The chain is built from TRBV27 and TRBJ1-6; 7 bases line up with TRBD1. Germline CDR1 and CDR2: MNHEY and SMNVEV (reference sequence). J gave up 10 bases and V 4 bases, and 4 bases lay outside the gene matches. This CDR3 spans 13 amino acids. As DNA, the CDR3 is TGTGCCAGCAGTTCCGGGACAGCCTCACCCCTCCACTTT. This encodes CASSSGTASPLHF.

Concerning this clonotype: Its ends do not fully match the called genes, so a read error is possible. V usage is TRBV9 and J usage is TRBJ2-3; D possibly corresponds to TRBD1 (5 bases). This CDR3 comprises 13 residues. Germline V gene lookup returns CDR1 SGDLS and CDR2 YYNGEE. Here the CDR3 reads CASILGDSDTQYF. The CDR3 region has the DNA TGTGCCAGCATCTTAGGGGATTCAGATACACAGTATTTT.

This clonotype was recorded many times. This chain links TRBV5-1 with TRBJ2-3; the D gene is possibly TRBD2 (6 bases). This CDR3 spans 13 amino acids. The V end lost 0 bases, the J end lost 4 bases, and 6 bases lay between the germline ends. The V gene's germline CDR1 is SGHRS and CDR2 YFSETQ. The CDR3 region is CASSLAGADTQYF. The CDR3 DNA reads TGCGCCAGCAGCTTGGCGGGGGCAGATACGCAGTATTTT.